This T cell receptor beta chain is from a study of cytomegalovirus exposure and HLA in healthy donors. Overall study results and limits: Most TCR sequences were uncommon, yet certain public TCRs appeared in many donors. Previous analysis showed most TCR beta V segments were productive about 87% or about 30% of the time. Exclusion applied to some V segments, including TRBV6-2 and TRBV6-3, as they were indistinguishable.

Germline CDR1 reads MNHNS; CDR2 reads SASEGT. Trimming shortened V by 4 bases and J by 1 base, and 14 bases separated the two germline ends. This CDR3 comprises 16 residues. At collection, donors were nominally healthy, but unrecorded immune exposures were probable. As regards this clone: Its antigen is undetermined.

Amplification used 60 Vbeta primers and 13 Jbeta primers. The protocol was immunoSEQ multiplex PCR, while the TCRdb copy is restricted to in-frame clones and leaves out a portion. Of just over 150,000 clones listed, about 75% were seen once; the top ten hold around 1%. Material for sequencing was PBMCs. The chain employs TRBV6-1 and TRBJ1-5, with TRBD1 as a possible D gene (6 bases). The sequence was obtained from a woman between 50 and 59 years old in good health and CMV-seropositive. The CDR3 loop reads CASSASGHPSNQPQHF. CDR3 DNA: TGTGCCAGCAGTGCATCGGGACACCCGAGCAATCAGCCCCAGCATTTT.